The sequence of this TCR beta chain was determined in a study of CD4 T cells in relation to SARS-CoV-2 and coronaviruses. Study overall: ViraFEST: approximately 10-day antigen culture of PBMCs, then TCR beta CDR3 sequencing. The negative reference was HIV-1 Nef peptide pool or peptide-free culture.

In this sample, this clone turned up once. Its target is not known. Germline and junction disagree at one end, which may indicate a read error. Germline values: CDR1 SGHDT, CDR2 YYEEEE. This CDR3 is 12 amino acids long. Unexposed donor CD4+ T cells date from about 2011-2018, before the COVID-19 pandemic. CD4+ T cells were isolated from the cells after 10 days of culture. Produced via immunoSEQ multiplex PCR; TCRdb's table is partial and in-frame only. The table records roughly 18,000 clones, around 77% of them present only once. The sequence was collected from a human donor in good health. The V call is TRBV5-6, the J call TRBJ1-4; 7 nucleotides match TRBD1. The specimen sequenced was CD4+ T cells from PBMCs, cultured in vitro. CDR3 coding DNA: TGTGCCAGCAGCTATAACCGGGACAGACAAGATTTT. It yields the protein CASSYNRDRQDF.